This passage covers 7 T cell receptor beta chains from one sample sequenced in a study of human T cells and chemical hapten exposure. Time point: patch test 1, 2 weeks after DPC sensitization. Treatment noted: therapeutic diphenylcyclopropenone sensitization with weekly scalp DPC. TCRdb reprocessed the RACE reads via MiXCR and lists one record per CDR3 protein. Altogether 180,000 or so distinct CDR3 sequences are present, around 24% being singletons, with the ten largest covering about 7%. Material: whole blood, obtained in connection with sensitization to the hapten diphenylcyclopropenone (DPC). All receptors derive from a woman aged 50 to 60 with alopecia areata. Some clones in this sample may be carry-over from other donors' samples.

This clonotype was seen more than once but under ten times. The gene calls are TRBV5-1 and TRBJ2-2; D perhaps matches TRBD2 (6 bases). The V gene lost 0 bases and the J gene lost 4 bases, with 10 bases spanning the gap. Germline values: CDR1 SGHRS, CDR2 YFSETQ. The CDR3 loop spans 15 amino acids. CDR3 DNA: TGCGCCAGCAGCTTGGCGGGAGCGACCACCGGGGAGCTGTTTTTT. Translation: CASSLAGATTGELFF.

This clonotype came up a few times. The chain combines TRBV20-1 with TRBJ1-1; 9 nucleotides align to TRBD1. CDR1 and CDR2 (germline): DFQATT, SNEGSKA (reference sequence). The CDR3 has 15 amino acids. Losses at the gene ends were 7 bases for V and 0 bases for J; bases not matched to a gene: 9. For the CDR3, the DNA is TGCAGTGTTGGGACAGGGAGGGGCATGAACACTGAAGCTTTCTTT. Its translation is CSVGTGRGMNTEAFF.

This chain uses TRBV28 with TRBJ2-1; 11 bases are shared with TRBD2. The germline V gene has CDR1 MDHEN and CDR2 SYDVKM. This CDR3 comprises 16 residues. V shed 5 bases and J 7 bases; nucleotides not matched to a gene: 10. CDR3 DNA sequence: TGTGCCAGCAGTACCCCATTCCCTAGCGGGAGGAATGAGCAGTTCTTC. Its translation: CASSTPFPSGRNEQFF.

The CDR3: CSANGLAGGGPNEQFF. The CDR3 nucleotides read TGCAGTGCTAATGGACTAGCGGGGGGGGGACCCAATGAGCAGTTCTTC. The chain is built from TRBV20-1 and TRBJ2-1; 15 bases agree with TRBD2. The length of the CDR3 is 16 residues. V lost 4 bases, J lost 6 bases, and 7 bases stayed unmatched. Germline V gene data show CDR1 as DFQATT and CDR2 as SNEGSKA (reference sequence).

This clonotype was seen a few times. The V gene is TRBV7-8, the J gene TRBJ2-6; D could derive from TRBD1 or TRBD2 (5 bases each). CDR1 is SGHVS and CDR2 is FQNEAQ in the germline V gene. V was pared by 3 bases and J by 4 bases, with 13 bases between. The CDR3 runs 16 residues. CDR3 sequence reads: CASSLEARAGANVLTF. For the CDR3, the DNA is TGTGCCAGCAGCTTGGAGGCCAGGGCCGGGGCCAACGTCCTGACTTTC. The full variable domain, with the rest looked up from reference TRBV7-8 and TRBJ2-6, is GAGVSQSPRYKVAKRGQDVALRCDPISGHVSLFWYQQALGQGPEFLTYFQNEAQLDKSGLPSDRFFAERPEGSVSTLKIQRTQQEDSAVYLCASSLEARAGANVLTFGAGSRLTVL.

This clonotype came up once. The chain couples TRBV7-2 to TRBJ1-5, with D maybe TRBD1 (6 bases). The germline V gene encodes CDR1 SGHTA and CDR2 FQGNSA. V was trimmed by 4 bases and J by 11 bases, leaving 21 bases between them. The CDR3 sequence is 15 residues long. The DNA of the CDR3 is TGTGCCAGCAGCTACGGGGGGGCAGGGGATGGGACCCAGCATTTT. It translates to CASSYGGAGDGTQHF.

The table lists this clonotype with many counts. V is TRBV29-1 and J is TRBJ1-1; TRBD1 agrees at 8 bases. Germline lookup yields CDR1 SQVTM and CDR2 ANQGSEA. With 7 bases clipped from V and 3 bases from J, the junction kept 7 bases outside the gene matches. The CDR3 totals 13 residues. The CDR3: CSARTGRDTEAFF. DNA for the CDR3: TGCAGCGCTAGGACAGGGAGGGACACTGAAGCTTTCTTT.